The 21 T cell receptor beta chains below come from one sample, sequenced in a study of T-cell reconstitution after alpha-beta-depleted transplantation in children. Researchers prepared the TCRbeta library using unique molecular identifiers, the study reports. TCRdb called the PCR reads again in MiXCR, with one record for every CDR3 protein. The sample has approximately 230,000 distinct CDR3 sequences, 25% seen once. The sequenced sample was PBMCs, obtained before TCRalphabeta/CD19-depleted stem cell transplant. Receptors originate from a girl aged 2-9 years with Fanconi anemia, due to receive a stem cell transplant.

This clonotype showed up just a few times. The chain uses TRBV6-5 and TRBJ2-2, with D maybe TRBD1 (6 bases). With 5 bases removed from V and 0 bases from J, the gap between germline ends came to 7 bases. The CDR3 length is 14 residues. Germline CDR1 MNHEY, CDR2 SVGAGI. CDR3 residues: CASSNRANTGELFF. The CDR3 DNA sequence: TGTGCCAGCAGTAACAGGGCGAACACCGGGGAGCTGTTTTTT.

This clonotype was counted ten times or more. The CDR3 protein is CATSGGAMAKNIQYF. The CDR3 DNA follows: TGTGCCACCAGTGGAGGGGCGATGGCCAAAAACATTCAGTACTTC. V is TRBV24-1 and J is TRBJ2-4; TRBD1 or TRBD2 may be the D gene (5 bases each). The germline CDR1 and CDR2 sequences are KGHDR and SFDVKD. V was pared by 5 bases and J by 1 base, with 11 bases between. CDR3 size: 15 residues.

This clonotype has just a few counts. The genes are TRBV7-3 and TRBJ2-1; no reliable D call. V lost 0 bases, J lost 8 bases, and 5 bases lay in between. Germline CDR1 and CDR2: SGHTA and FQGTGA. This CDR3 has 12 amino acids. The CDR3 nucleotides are TGTGCCAGCAGCTTAACCGAGGATGAGCAGTTCTTC. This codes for CASSLTEDEQFF.

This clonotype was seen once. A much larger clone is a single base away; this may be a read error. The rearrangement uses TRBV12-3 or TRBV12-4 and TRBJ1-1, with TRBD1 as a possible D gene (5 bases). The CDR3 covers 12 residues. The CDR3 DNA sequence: TGTGCCAGCACTTTAGGGGTCATTGAAGCTTTCTTT. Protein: CASTLGVIEAFF.

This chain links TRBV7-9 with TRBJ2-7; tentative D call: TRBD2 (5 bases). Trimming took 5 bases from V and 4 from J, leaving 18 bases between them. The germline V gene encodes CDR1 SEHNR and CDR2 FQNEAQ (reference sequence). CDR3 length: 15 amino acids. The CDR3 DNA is TGTGCCAGCAGCCCTGAGGACTTTCCCACGTACGAGCAGTACTTC. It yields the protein CASSPEDFPTYEQYF.

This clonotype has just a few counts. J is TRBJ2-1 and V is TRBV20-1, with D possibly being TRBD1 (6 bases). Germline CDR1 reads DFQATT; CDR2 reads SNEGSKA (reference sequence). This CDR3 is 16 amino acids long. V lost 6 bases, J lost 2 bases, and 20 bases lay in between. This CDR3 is CSALGARGAPYNEQFF. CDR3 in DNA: TGCAGTGCCCTGGGGGCGAGAGGGGCCCCCTACAATGAGCAGTTCTTC.

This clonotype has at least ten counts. DNA for the CDR3: TGTGCCAGCGGACAAACAGGAATCAATGAGCAGTTCTTC. Amino acid sequence: CASGQTGINEQFF. The rearrangement joins TRBV12-3 or TRBV12-4 to TRBJ2-1; D is perhaps TRBD1 (5 bases). V was trimmed by 8 bases and J by 6 bases, leaving 14 bases between them. This CDR3 contains 13 residues.

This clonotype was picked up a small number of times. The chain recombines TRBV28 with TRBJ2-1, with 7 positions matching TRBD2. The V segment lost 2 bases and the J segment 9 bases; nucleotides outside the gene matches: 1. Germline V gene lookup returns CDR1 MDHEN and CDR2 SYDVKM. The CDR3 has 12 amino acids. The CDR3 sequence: CASSLPGGEQFF. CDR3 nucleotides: TGTGCCAGCAGTTTACCGGGGGGTGAGCAGTTCTTC.

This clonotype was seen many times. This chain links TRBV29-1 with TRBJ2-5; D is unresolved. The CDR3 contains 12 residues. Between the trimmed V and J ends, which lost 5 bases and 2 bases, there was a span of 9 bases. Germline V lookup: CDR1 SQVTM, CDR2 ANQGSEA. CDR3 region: CSVRDVQETQYF. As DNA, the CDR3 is TGCAGCGTTCGAGACGTACAAGAGACCCAGTACTTC.

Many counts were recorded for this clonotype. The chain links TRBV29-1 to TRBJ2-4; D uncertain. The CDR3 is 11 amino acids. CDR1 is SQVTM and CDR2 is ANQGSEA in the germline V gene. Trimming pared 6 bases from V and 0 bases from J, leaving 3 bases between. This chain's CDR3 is CSVLAKNIQYF. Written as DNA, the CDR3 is TGCAGCGTGCTAGCCAAAAACATTCAGTACTTC. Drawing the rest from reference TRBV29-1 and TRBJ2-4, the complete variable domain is SAVISQKPSRDICQRGTSLTIQCQVDSQVTMMFWYRQQPGQSLTLIATANQGSEATYESGFVIDKFPISRPNLTFSTLTVSNMSPEDSSIYLCSVLAKNIQYFGAGTRLSVL.

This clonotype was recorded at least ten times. The CDR3 is CASSYSGSIINEQFF. In DNA, the CDR3 is TGTGCCAGCAGTTATTCGGGCAGTATCATTAATGAGCAGTTCTTC. This chain links TRBV6-5 with TRBJ2-1; the D is unclear. The length of the CDR3 is 15 residues. V lost 3 bases and J 7 bases, leaving 16 bases between the germline ends. Germline CDR1 is MNHEY and CDR2 is SVGAGI.

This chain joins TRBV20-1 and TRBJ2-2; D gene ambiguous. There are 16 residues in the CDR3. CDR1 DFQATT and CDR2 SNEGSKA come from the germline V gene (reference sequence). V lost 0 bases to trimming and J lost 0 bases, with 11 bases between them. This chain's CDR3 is CSARDWADANTGELFF. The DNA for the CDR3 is TGCAGTGCTAGAGATTGGGCGGACGCGAACACCGGGGAGCTGTTTTTT.

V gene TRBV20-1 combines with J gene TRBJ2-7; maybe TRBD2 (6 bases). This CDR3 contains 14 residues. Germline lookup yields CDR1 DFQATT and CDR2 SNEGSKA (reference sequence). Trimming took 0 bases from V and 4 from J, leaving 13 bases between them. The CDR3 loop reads CSARDSGLSYEQYF. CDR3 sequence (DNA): TGCAGTGCTAGAGATTCGGGACTTTCATACGAGCAGTACTTC.

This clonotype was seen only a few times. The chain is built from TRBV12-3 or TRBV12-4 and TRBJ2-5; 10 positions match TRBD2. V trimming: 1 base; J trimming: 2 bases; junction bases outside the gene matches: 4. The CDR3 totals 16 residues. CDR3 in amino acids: CASSLVPSGGQETQYF. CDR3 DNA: TGTGCCAGCAGTTTAGTCCCTAGCGGGGGTCAAGAGACCCAGTACTTC.

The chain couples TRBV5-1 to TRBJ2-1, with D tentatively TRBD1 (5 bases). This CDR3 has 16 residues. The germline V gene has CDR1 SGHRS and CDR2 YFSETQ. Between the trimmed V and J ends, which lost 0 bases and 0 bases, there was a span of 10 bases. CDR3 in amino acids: CASSLVRQPSYNEQFF. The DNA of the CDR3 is TGCGCCAGCAGCTTGGTCAGACAGCCCTCCTACAATGAGCAGTTCTTC.

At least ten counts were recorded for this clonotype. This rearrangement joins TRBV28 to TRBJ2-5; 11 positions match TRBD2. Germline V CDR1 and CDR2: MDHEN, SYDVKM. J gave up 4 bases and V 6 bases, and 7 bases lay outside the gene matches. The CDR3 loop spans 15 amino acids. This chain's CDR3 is CASRGSGRARETQYF. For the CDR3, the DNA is TGTGCCAGCAGGGGTAGCGGGAGGGCCCGAGAGACCCAGTACTTC.

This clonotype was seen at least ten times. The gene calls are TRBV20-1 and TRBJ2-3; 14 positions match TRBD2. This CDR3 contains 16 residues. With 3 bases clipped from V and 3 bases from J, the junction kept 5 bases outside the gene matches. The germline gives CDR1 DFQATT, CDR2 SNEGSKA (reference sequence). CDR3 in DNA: TGCAGTGCTAGGACTAGCGGGGGGGCGTCGACAGATACGCAGTATTTT. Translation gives CSARTSGGASTDTQYF.

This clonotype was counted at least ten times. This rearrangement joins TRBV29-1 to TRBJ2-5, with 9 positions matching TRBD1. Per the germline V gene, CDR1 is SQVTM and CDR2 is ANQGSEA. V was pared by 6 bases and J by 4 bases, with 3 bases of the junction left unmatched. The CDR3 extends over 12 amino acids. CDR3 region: CSVLTGGETQYF. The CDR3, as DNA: TGCAGCGTCCTGACAGGGGGAGAGACCCAGTACTTC. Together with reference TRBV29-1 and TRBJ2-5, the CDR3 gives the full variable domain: SAVISQKPSRDICQRGTSLTIQCQVDSQVTMMFWYRQQPGQSLTLIATANQGSEATYESGFVIDKFPISRPNLTFSTLTVSNMSPEDSSIYLCSVLTGGETQYFGPGTRLLVL.

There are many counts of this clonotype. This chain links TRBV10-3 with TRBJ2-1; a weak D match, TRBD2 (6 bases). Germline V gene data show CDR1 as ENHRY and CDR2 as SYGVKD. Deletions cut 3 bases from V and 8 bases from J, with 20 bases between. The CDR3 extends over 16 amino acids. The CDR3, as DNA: TGTGCCATCAGTGATTCCTCCACTAGCAATTCTTATGAGCAGTTCTTC. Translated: CAISDSSTSNSYEQFF.

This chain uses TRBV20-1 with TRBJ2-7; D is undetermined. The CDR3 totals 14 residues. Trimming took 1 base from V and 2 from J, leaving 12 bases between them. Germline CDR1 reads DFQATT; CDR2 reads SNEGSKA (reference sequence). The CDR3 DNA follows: TGCAGTGCTAGAGGAAATAGTAGGCCCTACGAGCAGTACTTC. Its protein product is CSARGNSRPYEQYF.

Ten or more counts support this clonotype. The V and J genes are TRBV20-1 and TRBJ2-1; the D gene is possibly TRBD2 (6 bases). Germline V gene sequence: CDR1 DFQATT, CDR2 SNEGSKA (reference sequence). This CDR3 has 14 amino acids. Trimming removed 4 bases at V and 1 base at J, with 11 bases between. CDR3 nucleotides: TGCAGTGCTAAACGGGACTGGTCCTACAATGAGCAGTTCTTC. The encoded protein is CSAKRDWSYNEQFF.